The 18 T cell receptor beta chains in this list originate from one sample, sequenced in a study of cytomegalovirus exposure and HLA in healthy donors. Amplification used 60 Vbeta primers and 13 Jbeta primers. Assay used: immunoSEQ multiplex PCR; TCRdb lists only in-frame clones, some missing. Of some 110,000 clones in the sample, approximately 78% were seen once. Sequenced input: PBMCs. The receptors come from a man aged 30 to 45 in good health and CMV-seropositive.

This clone was picked up one time. The rearrangement links TRBV5-1 to TRBJ2-1; 8 bases match TRBD1. Per the germline V gene, CDR1 is SGHRS and CDR2 is YFSETQ. After removal of 4 bases from V and 12 bases from J, the junction contained 15 bases not matched to a gene. There are 15 residues in the CDR3. In nucleotides, the CDR3 is TGCGCCAGCAGCCAAGACAGGGGCCTCTCCGATGTGCAGTTCTTC. As protein: CASSQDRGLSDVQFF.

V is TRBV7-8 and J is TRBJ2-7; TRBD1 aligns across 9 bases. Germline loops: CDR1 SGHVS, CDR2 FQNEAQ. This CDR3 has 16 amino acids. J gave up 2 bases and V 2 bases, and 7 bases lay outside the gene matches. The CDR3 region has the DNA TGTGCCAGCAGCTTAAAATGGACAGGGGCAGCCTACGAGCAGTACTTC. Residues: CASSLKWTGAAYEQYF.

This sequence joins TRBV15 and TRBJ1-4; D remains ambiguous. The CDR3 runs to 14 residues. Germline-derived CDR1 and CDR2 are LNHNV and YYDKDF (reference sequence). Trimming stripped 9 bases from V and 7 bases from J, with 18 bases between. CDR3 residues: CATTRNGESEKLFF. The DNA for the CDR3 is TGTGCCACTACCAGGAATGGCGAGAGTGAAAAACTGTTTTTT.

V usage is TRBV5-5 and J usage is TRBJ2-7; 10 nucleotides align to TRBD2. The CDR3 is 16 residues long. V lost 2 bases to trimming and J lost 6 bases; unmatched junction nucleotides: 11. CDR1 SGHKS and CDR2 YYEKEE come from the germline V gene (reference sequence). The CDR3 DNA reads TGTGCCAGCAGCTTTAAACTAGCGGGAATTCCTGGCGAGCAGTACGTC. It is translated as CASSFKLAGIPGEQYV.

V usage is TRBV2 and J usage is TRBJ2-7; TRBD1 matches 8 bases. J lost 6 bases, V lost 8 bases, and 9 bases had no gene match. The CDR3 has 13 residues. Germline CDR1 and CDR2: SNHLY and FYNNEI. CDR3 coding DNA: TGTGCCAGCGGAAGGCCAGGGGGCGGCGAGCAGTACTTC. Protein product: CASGRPGGGEQYF.

J is TRBJ1-4 and V is TRBV6-6; the D gene is possibly TRBD1 (6 bases). V dropped 6 bases and J dropped 5 bases, with 16 bases sitting between them. CDR3 length equals 15 residues. From germline, CDR1 is MNHNY and CDR2 SVGAGI (reference sequence). The CDR3 here is CASSREDSRNEKLFF. In DNA, the CDR3 is TGTGCCAGCAGCCGAGAGGACAGTAGAAATGAAAAACTGTTTTTT.

The chain links TRBV28 to TRBJ2-7; no clear D. CDR3 length equals 13 residues. V was cut by 5 bases and J by 1 base, with 9 bases left in between. The V gene's germline CDR1 is MDHEN and CDR2 SYDVKM. The CDR3 protein is CASSPTVSYEQYV. The DNA for the CDR3 is TGTGCCAGCAGTCCTACAGTATCCTACGAGCAGTACGTC.

V usage is TRBV6-1 and J usage is TRBJ2-1; 9 bases align to TRBD1. V shed 0 bases and J 8 bases; nucleotides not matched to a gene: 8. The CDR3 totals 16 residues. The germline CDR1 and CDR2 sequences are MNHNS and SASEGT. CDR3 nucleotides: TGTGCCAGCAGTGAAGCGCTTCGACAGGGGGACCATGAGCAGTTCTTC. Translation gives CASSEALRQGDHEQFF.

The chain uses TRBV28 and TRBJ1-5, with TRBD1 matching over 8 bases. Per the germline V gene, CDR1 is MDHEN and CDR2 is SYDVKM. The CDR3 loop spans 14 amino acids. The ends lost 9 bases at V and 4 bases at J; junction bases unmatched: 8. The CDR3 region is CASGQGRPNQPQHF. The CDR3 nucleotides are TGTGCCAGTGGACAGGGTCGCCCTAATCAGCCCCAGCATTTT.

The chain combines TRBV6-4 with TRBJ1-5; D is perhaps TRBD1 (5 bases). Germline CDR1 reads MRHNA; CDR2 reads SNTAGT. V was shortened by 7 bases and J by 5 bases, with 15 bases between the two germline ends. The CDR3 is 14 amino acids. This chain's CDR3 is CASILRQGDQPQHF. The DNA for the CDR3 is TGTGCCAGCATATTAAGGCAGGGTGATCAGCCCCAGCATTTT.

This clone was counted between two and nine times. The rearrangement joins TRBV4-1 to TRBJ2-1; 14 bases map to TRBD2. Germline trimming cut 6 bases from V and 3 bases from J; bases unmatched to any gene: 13. The length of the CDR3 is 19 residues. The V gene's germline CDR1 is MGHRA and CDR2 YSYEKL. The chain's CDR3 is CASRRSGTSGSLDYNEQFF. DNA of the CDR3: TGCGCCAGCAGGAGGTCCGGGACTAGCGGGAGTCTGGACTACAATGAGCAGTTCTTC.

V and J are TRBV7-8 and TRBJ1-1, with D possibly matching TRBD1 (6 bases). CDR1 SGHVS and CDR2 FQNEAQ come from the germline V gene. V shed 4 bases and J shed 0 bases, with 15 bases lying between them. The CDR3 has 16 amino acids. CDR3 sequence (DNA): TGTGCCAGCAGCTCTTTCAGCGGACAGCTGAACACTGAAGCTTTCTTT. It codes for CASSSFSGQLNTEAFF.

This clone was observed a handful of times. J is TRBJ2-3 and V is TRBV6-4; D is possibly TRBD2 (5 bases). CDR1 MRHNA and CDR2 SNTAGT come from the germline V gene. V was clipped by 3 bases and J by 1 base, with 5 bases between them. CDR3 length: 13 residues. In DNA, the CDR3 is TGTGCCAGCAGTGAAGCGGGCACAGATACGCAGTATTTT. It translates to CASSEAGTDTQYF.

This clone has just one count. The chain uses TRBV9 and TRBJ2-5, with a weak D call TRBD2 (6 bases). Germline assignment: CDR1 SGDLS and CDR2 YYNGEE. V was pared by 3 bases and J by 11 bases, with 14 bases between. This CDR3 is 12 amino acids long. CDR3 in amino acids: CASSDDDREQYF. Written as DNA, the CDR3 is TGTGCCAGCAGCGACGACGACCGGGAGCAGTACTTC.

About this clone itself: Mismatch with germline at one junction end may stem from a read error. The chain has TRBV7-9 and TRBJ1-2; no reliable D call. This CDR3 spans 14 amino acids. Germline-derived CDR1 and CDR2 are SEHNR and FQNEAQ (reference sequence). The CDR3 is CAGSFMGQSYGYTF. The CDR3 DNA sequence: TGTGCCGGCAGCTTTATGGGCCAGAGCTATGGCTACACCTTC.

The chain uses TRBV13 and TRBJ2-7; 7 bases fit TRBD1. The CDR3 contains 13 residues. V lost 6 bases and J lost 3; bases outside the gene matches: 5. Germline lookup yields CDR1 PRHDT and CDR2 FYEKMQ (reference sequence). CDR3 in amino acids: CASSTGTVYEQYF. The CDR3 DNA is TGTGCCAGCAGTACTGGGACAGTCTACGAGCAGTACTTC. Full variable domain (rest looked up from reference TRBV13 and TRBJ2-7): AAGVIQSPRHLIKEKRETATLKCYPIPRHDTVYWYQQGPGQDPQFLISFYEKMQSDKGSIPDRFSAQQFSDYHSELNMSSLELGDSALYFCASSTGTVYEQYFGPGTRLTVT.

The chain is built from TRBV10-3 and TRBJ2-3; perhaps TRBD2 as D (6 bases). This CDR3 contains 16 residues. CDR1 ENHRY and CDR2 SYGVKD come from the germline V gene. V was shortened by 11 bases and J by 4 bases, with 25 bases between the two germline ends. CDR3 in amino acids: CALAVGRRGEADTQYF. The CDR3 DNA is TGTGCCCTCGCCGTGGGGAGGAGGGGAGAAGCAGATACGCAGTATTTT.

This rearrangement joins TRBV5-1 to TRBJ2-3; maybe TRBD1 (6 bases). CDR1 and CDR2 from the germline V gene are SGHRS and YFSETQ. The CDR3 is 15 residues long. The V and J ends lost 4 bases and 5 bases respectively, with 17 bases between them. The CDR3 protein is CASSPAITGIDTQYF. CDR3 coding DNA: TGCGCCAGCAGCCCAGCAATCACAGGGATAGATACGCAGTATTTT.